This TCR beta chain was sequenced in a study of vaccination effects on CD4 cells after COVID-19. Trimming removed 2 bases from V and 7 bases from J, with 14 bases in between. The CDR3 has 15 residues. In germline, CDR1 is KGHDR, CDR2 SFDVKD. Points on this clone: Its antigen is unknown.

A 10-day culture period preceded the isolation of CD4+ T cells. Clones were sequenced by immunoSEQ multiplex PCR, and TCRdb holds only the in-frame ones, with some missing. Here the sample spans more than 45,000 clones, approximately 80% being singletons. The source material was CD4+ T cells from PBMCs cultured without peptide, sampled before COVID-19 vaccination. The receptor was isolated from a human donor who received a COVID-19 vaccine. This chain uses TRBV24-1 with TRBJ2-1, with D hard to call. CDR3 in amino acids: CATSDSGPPLNEQFF. DNA of the CDR3: TGTGCCACCAGTGATTCCGGGCCCCCACTTAATGAGCAGTTCTTC.